Listed below are T cell receptor beta chains from one sample, sequenced in a study of shared T cell receptors in the human thymus. Using immunoSEQ multiplex PCR, the repertoire was profiled, and TCRdb retains in-frame clones only, with some absent. Of hundreds of thousands of clones in the sample, around 87% were seen once. Separately, the same data were catalogued under a study of human thymus T cells.

Material for sequencing was thymocytes. Every receptor here comes from a boy younger than two with a congenital heart defect. Each CDR3 is given with its conserved first and last residue. D genes are given only for firm matches. A row's size may be missing; if present it is once, few, many or a size class.

J: TRBJ2-3
D: TRBD2
V: TRBV29-1
size: -
DNA: TGCAGCGTTGATGGTGACTGTGGGACTAGCGGGTCCACAGATACGCAGTATTTT
CDR3: CSVDGDCGTSGSTDTQYF

J: TRBJ2-2
D: -
V: TRBV10-3
size: -
DNA: TGTGCCATCAGTGAGGTCACTAGTTACACCGGGGAGCTGTTTTTT
CDR3: CAISEVTSYTGELFF

J: TRBJ1-3
D: -
V: TRBV5-6
size: few
DNA: TGTGCCAGCAGCCGGACAGATTTTGGTGGAAACACCATATATTTT
CDR3: CASSRTDFGGNTIYF

J: TRBJ1-5
D: TRBD1
V: TRBV4-2
size: -
DNA: TGTGCCAGCAGCCAGGGACAGGTTCATAGCAATCAGCCCCAGCATTTT
CDR3: CASSQGQVHSNQPQHF

J: TRBJ1-3
D: -
V: TRBV15
size: -
DNA: TGTGCCACCAGCAGAGGGTATAATAGAACCATATATTTT
CDR3: CATSRGYNRTIYF

J: TRBJ2-7
D: TRBD2
V: TRBV4-3
size: -
DNA: TGCGCCAGCAGCCAAGATCGGCCTAGCGGGAGGCACCACGAGCAGTACTTC
CDR3: CASSQDRPSGRHHEQYF

J: TRBJ2-7
D: -
V: TRBV11-2
size: -
DNA: TGTGCCAGCAGCTTAGCCAGATACAGCTCCTACGAGCAGTACTTC
CDR3: CASSLARYSSYEQYF

J: TRBJ2-5
D: TRBD2
V: TRBV5-1
size: once
DNA: TGCGCCAGCAGCTCGGTGGGTAGCGGGAGGGAAGAGACCCAGTACTTC
CDR3: CASSSVGSGREETQYF

J: TRBJ1-2
D: TRBD1
V: TRBV19
size: -
DNA: TGTGCCAGTAGTAAATTACAGGGGGTAGCCAGGGGCTACACCTTC
CDR3: CASSKLQGVARGYTF

J: TRBJ2-7
D: TRBD1
V: TRBV7-8
size: few
DNA: TGTGCCAGCAGCTTCCGGACAGGGAGCCACGAGCAGTACTTC
CDR3: CASSFRTGSHEQYF

J: TRBJ2-7
D: -
V: TRBV7-6
size: -
DNA: TGTGCCAGCTCCCCAGGGTTTGGGACCTACGAGCAGTACTTC
CDR3: CASSPGFGTYEQYF

J: TRBJ2-3
D: TRBD2
V: TRBV29-1
size: -
DNA: TGCAGCCTCACCGGGACTAGCGGAATAGATACGCAGTATTTT
CDR3: CSLTGTSGIDTQYF

J: TRBJ2-2
D: -
V: TRBV10-2
size: few
DNA: TGCGCCAGCAGTGGGGGCGATTACACCGGGGAGCTGTTTTTT
CDR3: CASSGGDYTGELFF

J: TRBJ2-1
D: TRBD2
V: TRBV7-9
size: once
DNA: TGTGCCAGCAGCCATCTAGGGAGGGGAAATGAGCAGTTCTTC
CDR3: CASSHLGRGNEQFF

J: TRBJ1-4
D: -
V: TRBV28
size: -
DNA: TGTGCCAGCAGTATCCCGACAGGCGCAACTAATGAAAAACTGTTTTTT
CDR3: CASSIPTGATNEKLFF

J: TRBJ2-7
D: -
V: TRBV7-2
size: -
DNA: TGTGCCAGCAGCTTATTCCCTAGTAACGAGCAGTACTTC
CDR3: CASSLFPSNEQYF

J: TRBJ1-6
D: TRBD1
V: TRBV4-3
size: once
DNA: TGCGCCAGCAGCCAAGTTTCTAGGACAGGAGGCAATTCACCCCTCCACTTT
CDR3: CASSQVSRTGGNSPLHF

J: TRBJ1-4
D: -
V: TRBV29-1
size: -
DNA: TGCAGCGCTGTGACGACAGTCCCGTTTTTT
CDR3: CSAVTTVPFF

J: TRBJ1-5
D: TRBD1
V: TRBV28
size: -
DNA: TGTGCCAGCAGTTTCCCCAGGGGGATGAATCAGCCCCAGCATTTT
CDR3: CASSFPRGMNQPQHF

J: TRBJ2-5
D: TRBD2
V: TRBV5-6
size: few
DNA: TGTGCCAGCACCCATAGCGGGAGGGCCAATTTGGCCCAAGAGACCCAGTACTTC
CDR3: CASTHSGRANLAQETQYF

J: TRBJ2-7
D: TRBD2
V: TRBV5-1
size: -
DNA: TGCGCCAGCAGCTCGACTAGCGGGTTGTCCCCCTACGAGCAGTACTTC
CDR3: CASSSTSGLSPYEQYF

J: TRBJ1-4
D: -
V: TRBV6-5
size: -
DNA: TGTGCCAGCAGTCCCCTAGCTCTTGCAAATGAAAAACTGTTTTTT
CDR3: CASSPLALANEKLFF

J: TRBJ2-2
D: TRBD1
V: TRBV5-6
size: once
DNA: TGTGCCAGCAGCGGCAGGGGGATCACCGGGGAGCTGTTTTTT
CDR3: CASSGRGITGELFF

J: TRBJ1-2
D: TRBD1
V: TRBV5-1
size: -
DNA: TGCGCCAGCAGAGCTGACAGGGGTGAAGGCTACACCTTC
CDR3: CASRADRGEGYTF

J: TRBJ2-7
D: TRBD2
V: TRBV7-2
size: -
DNA: TGTGCCAGCAGCACAGCGGTAGCGGGGGGGGGCGAGCAGTACTTC
CDR3: CASSTAVAGGGEQYF

J: TRBJ2-2
D: -
V: TRBV9
size: -
DNA: TGTGCCAGCAGCGTAGAAGGGGGGGCGTCGAACACCGGGGAGCTGTTTTTT
CDR3: CASSVEGGASNTGELFF

J: TRBJ1-6
D: -
V: TRBV18
size: few
DNA: TGTGCCAGCTCCCCGGGTTGGAACGATTCACCCCTCCACTTT
CDR3: CASSPGWNDSPLHF

J: TRBJ1-2
D: TRBD1
V: TRBV9
size: -
DNA: TGTGCCAGTAACGGGGACAGAAACTATGGCTACACCTTC
CDR3: CASNGDRNYGYTF

J: TRBJ2-7
D: -
V: TRBV27
size: -
DNA: TGTGCCAGCAGACCTAGAGCGGGTAGCTCCTACGAGCAGTACTTC
CDR3: CASRPRAGSSYEQYF

J: TRBJ2-3
D: -
V: TRBV28
size: once
DNA: TGTGCCAGCAGTTTTAGCCCTGAGGCTAGCGGCACAGATACGCAGTATTTT
CDR3: CASSFSPEASGTDTQYF

J: TRBJ2-2
D: TRBD1
V: TRBV28
size: -
DNA: TGTGCCAGCAGCGCAGGGGGAAGGCCCGGGGAGCTGTTTTTT
CDR3: CASSAGGRPGELFF

J: TRBJ1-4
D: TRBD1
V: TRBV5-5
size: -
DNA: TGTGCCAGCAGCCCGAGGGGGGTGTTCGGGACAGGGGATGAAAAACTGTTTTTT
CDR3: CASSPRGVFGTGDEKLFF

J: TRBJ2-7
D: -
V: TRBV5-1
size: -
DNA: TGCGCCAGCAGCTTTTCTGTTGTTGATAGTCCGCAGTACTTC
CDR3: CASSFSVVDSPQYF

J: TRBJ1-4
D: -
V: TRBV19
size: -
DNA: TGTGCCAGTACCCTCTCTCCAAGGGGCTCATCTAATGAAAAACTGTTTTTT
CDR3: CASTLSPRGSSNEKLFF

J: TRBJ2-7
D: TRBD2
V: TRBV7-6
size: -
DNA: TGTGCCAGCAGCTCGGGGGGGGTCGTGTACTTC
CDR3: CASSSGGVVYF

J: TRBJ2-5
D: -
V: TRBV2
size: -
DNA: TGTGCCAGCATCGGGGGTCAGGTTAGGCAGAAGAAAGAGACCCAGTACTTC
CDR3: CASIGGQVRQKKETQYF

J: TRBJ2-2
D: TRBD2
V: TRBV4-3
size: -
DNA: TGCGCCAGCAGGGAGGATTTGGGGGGGGCCGGGGAGCTGTTTTTT
CDR3: CASREDLGGAGELFF

J: TRBJ1-1
D: TRBD1
V: TRBV15
size: -
DNA: TGTGCCACCACTACACAGGGGAAGATGCGCTATGTGAACACTGAAGCTTTCTTT
CDR3: CATTTQGKMRYVNTEAFF

J: TRBJ1-1
D: TRBD1
V: TRBV4-3
size: -
DNA: TGCGCCAGCAGCCGACAGGGCGGCACTGAAGCTTTCTTT
CDR3: CASSRQGGTEAFF

J: TRBJ2-7
D: -
V: TRBV4-1
size: -
DNA: TGCGCCAGCAGCCTCTCAAGGGGGACCTCCTACGAGCAGTACTTC
CDR3: CASSLSRGTSYEQYF

J: TRBJ2-1
D: TRBD2
V: TRBV4-3
size: -
DNA: TGCGCCAGCAGCCAAGAGGGCGGGACTAGACGCTACAATGAGCAGTTCTTC
CDR3: CASSQEGGTRRYNEQFF

J: TRBJ2-5
D: -
V: TRBV6-1
size: once
DNA: TGTGCCAGCAGTGACCCTAGGACTAACAAAGCCCAGACCCAGTACTTC
CDR3: CASSDPRTNKAQTQYF

J: TRBJ1-2
D: -
V: TRBV28
size: -
DNA: TGTGCCAGCAGTTTAGCAGGAGGGCCAGGCTATGGCTACACCTTC
CDR3: CASSLAGGPGYGYTF

J: TRBJ2-1
D: TRBD2
V: TRBV30
size: once
DNA: TGTGCCTGGAGGACCCTTGTAGCGGGGGTTGGTAATGAGCAGTTCTTC
CDR3: CAWRTLVAGVGNEQFF

J: TRBJ1-1
D: -
V: TRBV28
size: -
DNA: TGTGCCAGCAGTCCCCTAGACAGGAGAATGAACACTGAAGCTTTCTTT
CDR3: CASSPLDRRMNTEAFF

J: TRBJ1-6
D: -
V: TRBV27
size: -
DNA: TGTGCCAGCAGTTTGCAGGGGCTATATAATTCACCCCTCCACTTT
CDR3: CASSLQGLYNSPLHF

J: TRBJ1-1
D: -
V: TRBV9
size: -
DNA: TGTGCCAGCAGCGTGCAGCCTACAGGGATGAACACTGAAGCTTTCTTT
CDR3: CASSVQPTGMNTEAFF

J: TRBJ2-5
D: TRBD2
V: TRBV6-5
size: -
DNA: TGTGCCAGCAGTTACCCCGCGGGAGCTGCCCAAGAGACCCAGTACTTC
CDR3: CASSYPAGAAQETQYF

J: TRBJ2-7
D: TRBD1
V: TRBV25-1
size: -
DNA: TGTGCCAGCAGTGTCTACGGGACAGAGAGGAACTACGAGCAGTACTTC
CDR3: CASSVYGTERNYEQYF

J: TRBJ1-6
D: -
V: TRBV30
size: -
DNA: TGTGCCTGGAGCCCCCTGCAGTTCGGGTATAATTCCCCCCTCCACTTT
CDR3: CAWSPLQFGYNSPLHF